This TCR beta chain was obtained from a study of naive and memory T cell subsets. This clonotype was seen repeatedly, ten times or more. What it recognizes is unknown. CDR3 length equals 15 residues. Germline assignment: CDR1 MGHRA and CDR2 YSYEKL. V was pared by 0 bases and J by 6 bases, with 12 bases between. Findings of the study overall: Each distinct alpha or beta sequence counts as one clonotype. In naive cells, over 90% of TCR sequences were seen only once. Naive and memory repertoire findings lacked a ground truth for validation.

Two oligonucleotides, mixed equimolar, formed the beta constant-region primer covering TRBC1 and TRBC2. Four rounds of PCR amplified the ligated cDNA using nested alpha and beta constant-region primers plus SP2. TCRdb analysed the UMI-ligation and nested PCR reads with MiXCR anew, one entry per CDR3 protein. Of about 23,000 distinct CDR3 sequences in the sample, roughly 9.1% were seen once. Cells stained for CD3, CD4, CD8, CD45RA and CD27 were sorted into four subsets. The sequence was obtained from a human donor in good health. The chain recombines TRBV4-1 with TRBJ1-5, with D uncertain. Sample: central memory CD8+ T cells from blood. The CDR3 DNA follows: TGCGCCAGCAGCCAAGATCTGGGGTGGGGTCAGCCCCAGCATTTT. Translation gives CASSQDLGWGQPQHF.